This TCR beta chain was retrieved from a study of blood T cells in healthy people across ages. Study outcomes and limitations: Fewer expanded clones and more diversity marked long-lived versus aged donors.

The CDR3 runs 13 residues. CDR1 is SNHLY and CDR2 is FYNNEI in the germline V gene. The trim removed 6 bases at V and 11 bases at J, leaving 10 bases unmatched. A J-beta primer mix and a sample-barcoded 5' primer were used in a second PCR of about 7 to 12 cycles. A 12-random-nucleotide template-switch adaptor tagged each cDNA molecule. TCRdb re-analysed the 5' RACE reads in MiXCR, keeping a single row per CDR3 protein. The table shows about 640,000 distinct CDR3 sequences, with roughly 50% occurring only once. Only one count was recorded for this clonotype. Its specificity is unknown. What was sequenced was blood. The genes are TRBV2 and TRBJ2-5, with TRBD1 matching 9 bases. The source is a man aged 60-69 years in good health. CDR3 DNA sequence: TGTGCCAGCAGCCAGGACAGGGGATTTGATCAGTACTTC. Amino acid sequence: CASSQDRGFDQYF. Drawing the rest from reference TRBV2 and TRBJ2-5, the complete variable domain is EPEVTQTPSHQVTQMGQEVILRCVPISNHLYFYWYRQILGQKVEFLVSFYNNEISEKSEIFDDQFSVERPDGSNFTLKIRSTKLEDSAMYFCASSQDRGFDQYFGPGTRLLVL.